The entry below describes one T cell receptor (beta chain). These data come from a study of blood T cell repertoires in COVID-19. Study-level information: Samples came from the United States, Italy and Spain, spanning acute and convalescent COVID-19.

This CDR3 spans 15 amino acids. V lost 1 base, J lost 4 bases, and 10 bases lay in between. Germline loops: CDR1 SEHNR, CDR2 FQNEAQ (reference sequence). Original processing notes: Amplification from reference gene primers served as the basis for estimated nucleated cell counts. Using immunoSEQ multiplex PCR, the repertoire was profiled, and TCRdb retains in-frame clones only, with some absent. That table is the source of V, J and clone size, and D and trimming were worked out from the DNA. Here the sample spans around 180,000 clones, about 80% being singletons. Material: peripheral blood. V and J are TRBV7-9 and TRBJ2-2, with D perhaps TRBD2 (5 bases). This TCR came from a human donor in a cohort sampled during active COVID-19. The DNA for the CDR3 is TGTGCCAGCAGCTTAGGGACGGAGGTCACCGGGGAGCTGTTTTTT. Translation gives CASSLGTEVTGELFF.